The text below deals with one T cell receptor (beta chain). These data belong to a study of blood T cell repertoires in COVID-19. Study information: Acute-phase and convalescent COVID-19 samples originated in the United States, Italy and Spain.

Seattle's cohort entered during active infection and was followed longitudinally. As originally analysed: Researchers report that nucleated cell counts were estimated from reference gene primer amplification. Repertoires were generated with immunoSEQ multiplex PCR, while TCRdb's copy carries only in-frame clones and drops some. The V and J calls and clone size were taken over from that table, and D and trimming were inferred from the DNA. The profile covers about 220,000 clones, with around 86% appearing a single time and 5.2% taken by the ten largest. This TCR came from a woman aged 70-85 years with COVID-19, enrolled during active disease. Sequencing was performed on peripheral blood.

Written as DNA, the CDR3 is TGTGCCAGCAGTTTCTCGGGCGGGAGGGCCCTTAAGGAGCAGTTCTTC. Its protein product is CASSFSGGRALKEQFF. This rearrangement joins TRBV28 to TRBJ2-1; TRBD2 matches 9 bases. V shed 3 bases and J 10 bases; nucleotides not matched to a gene: 13. There are 16 residues in the CDR3. The germline V gene has CDR1 MDHEN and CDR2 SYDVKM.